The TCR beta chain described here comes from a study of monozygotic twins with inflammatory bowel disease. TCRdb re-called the 5' RACE reads and shows each CDR3 protein once, DNA omitted. This sample's table has 350,000 to 500,000 distinct CDR3 sequences. The germline V gene has CDR1 SGDLS and CDR2 YYNGEE. The CDR3 contains 15 residues. This receptor was obtained from a human donor with ulcerative colitis or Crohn's disease, or a healthy co-twin of an affected twin (not recorded which). The chain has TRBV9 and TRBJ2-2; TCRdb selects TRBD1, and the lack of DNA leaves this call unchecked. Sample: blood. The CDR3 loop reads CASSATGIGTGELFF.